Below, 32 T cell receptor beta chains from the same sample are listed, as sequenced in a study of blood T cells in healthy people across ages. A sample-barcoded 5' primer and a J-beta primer mix were used in a second PCR of roughly 7 to 11 cycles. TCRdb reprocessed the 5' RACE reads with MiXCR, giving one entry per CDR3 protein. This table has about 1.1 million distinct CDR3 sequences, roughly two fifths appearing once. Sequenced material: blood. These receptors were collected from a man aged 18-30 years in good health.

For the CDR3, the DNA is TGTGCCAGCAGCTACGGACGGTACAATGAGCAGTTCTTC. Amino acid sequence: CASSYGRYNEQFF. V and J are TRBV11-2 and TRBJ2-1, with D unclear. Germline V gives CDR1 SGHAT, CDR2 FQNNGV. The CDR3 loop spans 13 amino acids. The V end was cut by 4 bases, the J end by 4 bases, with 8 bases between. Complete variable domain (other parts from reference TRBV11-2 and TRBJ2-1): EAGVAQSPRYKIIEKRQSVAFWCNPISGHATLYWYQQILGQGPKLLIQFQNNGVVDDSQLPKDRFSAERLKGVDSTLKIQPAKLEDSAVYLCASSYGRYNEQFFGPGTRLTVL.

With regard to this clonotype: A much larger clone differs from this one at a single base, so this may be a read error. V and J are TRBV4-3 and TRBJ2-1; perhaps TRBD2 as D (5 bases). The DNA end is more similar to TRBJ2-7, so the J call may be wrong. The CDR3 runs 16 residues. CDR1 and CDR2 from the germline V gene are LGHNA and YSLEER. CDR3: CASSQYSESSYNEQYF. For the CDR3, the DNA is TGCGCCAGCAGCCAATATAGCGAGAGCTCCTACAATGAGCAGTACTTC.

This clonotype was detected a few times. The chain combines TRBV7-2 with TRBJ2-3; 10 bases line up with TRBD1. CDR3 length: 16 residues. V was clipped by 4 bases and J by 1 base; unmatched bases: 5. In germline, CDR1 is SGHTA, CDR2 FQGNSA. The CDR3 loop is CASSSTGTGGTDTQYF. CDR3 in DNA: TGTGCCAGCAGCTCCACCGGGACAGGGGGCACAGATACGCAGTATTTT.

The chain uses TRBV27 and TRBJ1-6, with a weak D call TRBD1 (6 bases). This CDR3 is 12 amino acids long. Looked up from germline, CDR1 is MNHEY and CDR2 is SMNVEV (reference sequence). Trimming shortened V by 7 bases and J by 12 bases, and 13 bases separated the two germline ends. The CDR3 here is CASTISGEPLHF. In DNA form, the CDR3 reads TGTGCCAGCACAATATCAGGGGAACCCCTCCACTTT.

The rearrangement links TRBV2 to TRBJ1-2; D remains ambiguous. The CDR3 is 13 residues long. Germline V gene data show CDR1 as SNHLY and CDR2 as FYNNEI. The germline V and J ends were trimmed by 1 base and 4 bases, with 7 bases remaining between them. CDR3 sequence: CASSEGQFYGYTF. The CDR3 region has the DNA TGTGCCAGCAGTGAAGGGCAGTTCTATGGCTACACCTTC. The complete variable domain, with remaining parts taken from reference TRBV2 and TRBJ1-2, reads EPEVTQTPSHQVTQMGQEVILRCVPISNHLYFYWYRQILGQKVEFLVSFYNNEISEKSEIFDDQFSVERPDGSNFTLKIRSTKLEDSAMYFCASSEGQFYGYTFGSGTRLTVV.

This chain links TRBV5-1 with TRBJ1-2; perhaps TRBD1 as D (6 bases). Germline V lookup: CDR1 SGHRS, CDR2 YFSETQ. CDR3 length equals 15 residues. V lost 4 bases to trimming and J lost 1 base, with 14 bases between them. The CDR3 sequence is CASSPRQGFNYGYTF. In nucleotides, the CDR3 is TGCGCCAGCAGCCCACGCCAGGGGTTTAACTATGGCTACACCTTC.

Notes on this clonotype: A much larger clone is a single base away; this may be a read error. The chain carries TRBV4-2 and TRBJ2-1; 10 bases map to TRBD2. The J call may not be correct, given that the DNA end is closer to TRBJ2-7. The germline gives CDR1 LGHNA, CDR2 YNFKEQ. This CDR3 has 17 residues. The CDR3 reads CASSRISGGSSYNEQYF. CDR3 nucleotide sequence: TGTGCCAGCAGCCGTATTAGCGGGGGGAGCTCCTACAATGAGCAGTACTTC.

This clonotype has only one observation. The CDR3 DNA reads as TGCGCCAGCAGCCACCTCCCGGGGGCAGCTTTCTTT. It encodes CASSHLPGAAFF. The rearrangement links TRBV4-1 to TRBJ1-1; possible D gene TRBD1, 6 bases. V was pared by 3 bases and J by 10 bases, with 12 bases between. The germline CDR1 and CDR2 sequences are MGHRA and YSYEKL. The CDR3 contains 12 residues.

The chain is built from TRBV5-1 and TRBJ1-1, with D tentatively TRBD1 (5 bases). The germline gives CDR1 SGHRS, CDR2 YFSETQ. The ends were cut back, 4 bases at V and 1 base at J, with 11 bases in the middle. This CDR3 spans 14 amino acids. As DNA, the CDR3 is TGCGCCAGCAGCGGGGAGGGGAGGAACACTGAAGCTTTCTTT. Its protein is CASSGEGRNTEAFF.

This clonotype was counted between two and nine times. The CDR3 region has the DNA TGTGCCATCAGACCGGACGGGGGCACAGATACGCAGTATTTT. It translates to CAIRPDGGTDTQYF. This chain joins TRBV10-3 and TRBJ2-3; possible D gene TRBD2, 5 bases. Germline V CDR1 and CDR2: ENHRY, SYGVKD. The V gene lost 6 bases and the J gene lost 1 base, with 11 bases spanning the gap. This CDR3 has 14 residues.

Details on this clonotype: This likely stems from a read error, as it lies one base from a far larger clone. This chain joins TRBV4-3 and TRBJ1-2; D not resolved. Trimming cost V 3 bases and J 6 bases, with 8 bases left between them. CDR3 size: 12 residues. Per the germline V gene, CDR1 is LGHNA and CDR2 is YSLEER. CDR3 coding DNA: TGCGCCAGCAGCCAGGGAGGGCATGGCTACACCTTC. It codes for CASSQGGHGYTF.

The rearrangement links TRBV20-1 to TRBJ1-5; D is unresolved. The CDR3 spans 14 residues. The V end lost 6 bases, the J end lost 3 bases, and 15 bases lay between the germline ends. Germline CDR1 is DFQATT and CDR2 is SNEGSKA (reference sequence). This CDR3 is CSAQLAGSNQPQHF. CDR3 DNA sequence: TGCAGTGCCCAGCTGGCGGGGTCCAATCAGCCCCAGCATTTT.

The rearrangement links TRBV6-2 or TRBV6-3 to TRBJ1-2; 7 bases agree with TRBD1. The CDR3 runs to 14 residues. The germline V gene encodes CDR1 MNHEY and CDR2 SVGEGT. Germline trimming cut 6 bases from V and 7 bases from J; bases unmatched to any gene: 11. The CDR3 bases are TGTGCCAGCAGCCCCCTTGACAGGGATACTGGCTACACCTTC. Its protein is CASSPLDRDTGYTF.

This clonotype was observed a handful of times. This chain uses TRBV6-6 with TRBJ1-6, with D perhaps matching TRBD1 (5 bases). Germline assignment: CDR1 MNHNY and CDR2 SVGAGI (reference sequence). The CDR3 is 14 amino acids. V was clipped by 2 bases and J by 5 bases, with 7 bases between them. The CDR3, as DNA: TGTGCCAGCAGTTACATCAGGGATAATTCACCCCTCCACTTT. Its protein product is CASSYIRDNSPLHF.

The chain recombines TRBV20-1 with TRBJ1-6, with TRBD1 as a possible D gene (6 bases). The CDR3 extends over 14 amino acids. Germline assignment: CDR1 DFQATT and CDR2 SNEGSKA (reference sequence). The V and J ends lost 0 bases and 5 bases respectively, with 8 bases between them. CDR3 sequence: CSAREGADNSPLHF. Here the CDR3 DNA reads TGCAGTGCTAGAGAGGGGGCGGATAATTCACCCCTCCACTTT.

The chain joins TRBV27 to TRBJ2-5; D unresolved. The DNA end lines up better with TRBJ2-1; the J call may be wrong. There are 13 residues in the CDR3. Germline V gene lookup returns CDR1 MNHEY and CDR2 SMNVEV (reference sequence). Here the CDR3 reads CASSLGTQETQFF. For the CDR3, the DNA is TGTGCCAGCAGTTTGGGTACCCAAGAGACCCAGTTCTTC.

About this clonotype itself: Its ends do not fully match the called genes, so a read error is possible. The CDR3 region has the DNA TGTGTCAGCAGTCGCCAGGGGCTGAGCACTGAAGCTTTCTTT. Its translation is CVSSRQGLSTEAFF. V and J are TRBV12-3 or TRBV12-4 and TRBJ1-1; perhaps TRBD1 as D (6 bases). The CDR3 runs 14 residues.

The rearrangement links TRBV7-9 to TRBJ2-4; TRBD1 is a possible D gene (6 bases). The closer fit of TRBJ2-5 to the DNA end suggests the J call may be wrong. The CDR3 runs to 14 residues. Germline CDR1 is SEHNR and CDR2 is FQNEAQ (reference sequence). For the CDR3, the DNA is TGTGCCAGCAGCACACCAGGGGTCCTTGAGACCCAGTACTTC. Amino acid sequence: CASSTPGVLETQYF.

This sequence joins TRBV9 and TRBJ1-1; D uncertain. Trimming pared 0 bases from V and 1 base from J, leaving 10 bases between. This CDR3 region has 15 residues. CDR1 and CDR2 from the germline V gene are SGDLS and YYNGEE. The CDR3 DNA is TGTGCCAGCAGCGTAGGAACGACGGCGAACACTGAAGCTTTCTTT. It encodes CASSVGTTANTEAFF.

The chain recombines TRBV9 with TRBJ2-7; D is perhaps TRBD1 (5 bases). Germline V gene data show CDR1 as SGDLS and CDR2 as YYNGEE. V was cut by 3 bases and J by 7 bases, with 11 bases left in between. The length of the CDR3 is 12 residues. CDR3 amino acids: CASSGDRVEQYF. CDR3 DNA sequence: TGTGCCAGCAGCGGAGACAGAGTTGAGCAGTACTTC.

This clonotype was detected only a few times. This sequence joins TRBV4-2 and TRBJ2-7; 7 nucleotides agree with TRBD1. The J call may be in error: the DNA end matches TRBJ2-5 better. CDR3 length: 16 amino acids. The V gene's germline CDR1 is LGHNA and CDR2 YNFKEQ. CDR3 bases: TGTGCCAGCAGCCAAGGAGGGACAGCTCGAGTAGAGACCCAGTACTTC. It translates to CASSQGGTARVETQYF.

The table lists this clonotype with a few counts. V usage is TRBV16 and J usage is TRBJ2-5, with no clear D. The CDR3 loop spans 12 amino acids. CDR1 KGHSY and CDR2 FQNENV come from the germline V gene. V gave up 3 bases and J gave up 3 bases, with 5 bases separating them. The CDR3 sequence is CASSHGEETQYF. CDR3 nucleotides: TGTGCCAGCAGCCATGGGGAAGAGACCCAGTACTTC. The variable domain in full, with the rest retrieved from reference TRBV16 and TRBJ2-5, is GEEVAQTPKHLVRGEGQKAKLYCAPIKGHSYVFWYQQVLKNEFKFLISFQNENVFDETGMPKERFSAKCLPNSPCSLEIQATKLEDSAVYFCASSHGEETQYFGPGTRLLVL.

The J gene is TRBJ2-2, the V gene TRBV18; D gene uncertain. V dropped 2 bases and J dropped 3 bases, with 10 bases sitting between them. Per the germline V gene, CDR1 is KGHSH and CDR2 is LQKENI. The CDR3 contains 15 residues. In DNA, the CDR3 is TGTGCCAGCTCACCAGGGATGACGGACACCGGGGAGCTGTTTTTT. It yields the protein CASSPGMTDTGELFF. The full variable domain, with the rest looked up from reference TRBV18 and TRBJ2-2, is NAGVMQNPRHLVRRRGQEARLRCSPMKGHSHVYWYRQLPEEGLKFMVYLQKENIIDESGMPKERFSAEFPKEGPSILRIQQVVRGDSAAYFCASSPGMTDTGELFFGEGSRLTVL.

This clonotype came up a few times. The V gene is TRBV12-5, the J gene TRBJ2-2, with D perhaps TRBD1 (7 bases). Trimming removed 1 base from V and 0 bases from J, with 18 bases in between. The CDR3 contains 19 residues. Germline CDR1 reads LGHNT; CDR2 reads FRNRAP. The CDR3 DNA is TGTGCTAGTGGTTTGGCGGCCAAGGCGGGACAGACGAACACCGGGGAGCTGTTTTTT. Translated: CASGLAAKAGQTNTGELFF. Complete variable domain (other parts from reference TRBV12-5 and TRBJ2-2): DARVTQTPRHKVTEMGQEVTMRCQPILGHNTVFWYRQTMMQGLELLAYFRNRAPLDDSGMPKDRFSAEMPDATLATLKIQPSEPRDSAVYFCASGLAAKAGQTNTGELFFGEGSRLTVL.

The chain has TRBV27 and TRBJ2-5; 12 bases are a match to TRBD1. Germline loops: CDR1 MNHEY, CDR2 SMNVEV (reference sequence). The junction had 15 bases not matched to a gene; V was cut back by 5 bases and J by 11 bases. The CDR3 spans 16 residues. CDR3 loop: CASSPRRGQGANEQYF. CDR3 in DNA: TGTGCCAGCAGTCCTCGGCGGGGACAGGGGGCGAATGAGCAGTACTTC.

The rearrangement joins TRBV25-1 to TRBJ1-1; the D is unclear. With 3 bases removed from V and 7 bases from J, the gap between germline ends came to 12 bases. This CDR3 is 13 amino acids long. CDR1 MGHDK and CDR2 SYGVNS come from the germline V gene. The CDR3 spells CASSDWNLGEAFF. The CDR3, as DNA: TGTGCCAGCAGTGACTGGAACCTAGGTGAAGCTTTCTTT. The full variable domain, its missing parts supplied by reference TRBV25-1 and TRBJ1-1, is EADIYQTPRYLVIGTGKKITLECSQTMGHDKMYWYQQDPGMELHLIHYSYGVNSTEKGDLSSESTVSRIRTEHFPLTLESARPSHTSQYLCASSDWNLGEAFFGQGTRLTVV.

The chain joins TRBV4-3 to TRBJ1-4; unclear D gene. There are 14 residues in the CDR3. V lost 8 bases to trimming and J lost 8 bases, with 18 bases between them. Germline CDR1 reads LGHNA; CDR2 reads YSLEER. This chain's CDR3 is CASRPSLAGEKLFF. In nucleotides, the CDR3 is TGCGCCAGCCGCCCGAGTTTGGCTGGGGAAAAACTGTTTTTT.

The chain uses TRBV5-1 and TRBJ2-2, with 7 bases aligning to TRBD1. V dropped 4 bases and J dropped 3; count of bases not matched to a gene: 9. Looked up from germline, CDR1 is SGHRS and CDR2 is YFSETQ. The CDR3 sequence is 16 residues long. The DNA for the CDR3 is TGCGCCAGCAGCCATTGGTACAGGGGAGACACCGGGGAGCTGTTTTTT. Translating gives CASSHWYRGDTGELFF.

The gene calls are TRBV7-9 and TRBJ2-3; 7 bases match TRBD1. V dropped 7 bases and J dropped 2; count of bases not matched to a gene: 12. Germline V gene sequence: CDR1 SEHNR, CDR2 FQNEAQ (reference sequence). This CDR3 contains 16 residues. As DNA, the CDR3 is TGTGCCAGCACCAAACGAGAAGGGGGCCCCACAGATACGCAGTATTTT. This codes for CASTKREGGPTDTQYF.

This CDR3 reads CASSKLGGFSTDTQYF. The CDR3 nucleotides are TGTGCCAGCAGTAAGCTAGGGGGTTTTAGCACAGATACGCAGTATTTT. The rearrangement links TRBV2 to TRBJ2-3; possibly TRBD1 for D (6 bases). Trimming left V 5 bases short and J 0 bases short, with 15 bases between. CDR3 size: 16 residues. CDR1 and CDR2 (germline): SNHLY, FYNNEI.

There are a few counts of this clonotype. The chain combines TRBV28 with TRBJ1-1, with TRBD1 as a possible D gene (6 bases). Per the germline V gene, CDR1 is MDHEN and CDR2 is SYDVKM. Trimming left V 5 bases short and J 0 bases short, with 13 bases between. CDR3 length: 15 residues. CDR3 bases: TGTGCCAGCAGTGCCGGGACAACCATGAACACTGAAGCTTTCTTT. This codes for CASSAGTTMNTEAFF.

The gene calls are TRBV11-2 and TRBJ1-1; weak D call: TRBD1 (6 bases). The CDR3 has 15 amino acids. Trimming shortened V by 5 bases and J by 4 bases, and 17 bases separated the two germline ends. Germline assignment: CDR1 SGHAT and CDR2 FQNNGV. The CDR3 nucleotides read TGTGCCAGCAGCCCCTTTCCCGAAGGGGGCACTGAAGCTTTCTTT. This codes for CASSPFPEGGTEAFF.